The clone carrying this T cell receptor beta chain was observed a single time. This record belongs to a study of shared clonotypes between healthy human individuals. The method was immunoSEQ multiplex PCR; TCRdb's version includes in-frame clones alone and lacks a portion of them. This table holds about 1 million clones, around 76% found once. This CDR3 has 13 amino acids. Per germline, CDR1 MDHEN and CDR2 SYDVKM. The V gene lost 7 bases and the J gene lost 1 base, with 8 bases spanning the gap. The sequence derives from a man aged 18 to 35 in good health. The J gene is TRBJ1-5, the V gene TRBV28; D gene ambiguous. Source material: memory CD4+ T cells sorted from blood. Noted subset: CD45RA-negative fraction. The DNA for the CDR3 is TGTGCCAGCATAGACAAGAGCAATCAGCCCCAGCATTTT. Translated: CASIDKSNQPQHF. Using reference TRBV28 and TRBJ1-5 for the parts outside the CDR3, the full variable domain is DVKVTQSSRYLVKRTGEKVFLECVQDMDHENMFWYRQDPGLGLRLIYFSYDVKMKEKGDIPEGYSVSREKKERFSLILESASTNQTSMYLCASIDKSNQPQHFGDGTRLSIL.